The present T cell receptor beta chain was sequenced within a study of identical twins. This clonotype was counted only a few times. Its antigen remains unidentified. Through template switching, a universal primer site was introduced, and the cDNA contained unique molecular identifiers. TCRdb re-derived calls from the 5' RACE reads in MiXCR, one entry per CDR3 protein. The sample comprises approximately 620,000 distinct CDR3 sequences, 8.6% of which are singletons, and approximately 0.96% rests with the top ten. Looked up from germline, CDR1 is LNHNV and CDR2 is YYDKDF (reference sequence). CDR3 length: 16 amino acids. After removal of 3 bases from V and 3 bases from J, the junction contained 7 bases not matched to a gene. Study-level findings and limits: Because invariant MAIT and iNKT cells could be present, zero-insertion analyses could be partly confounded.

The sample also formed part of further work on yellow fever vaccine responses in identical twins.

The sample was PBMCs. This receptor was obtained from a woman under 30 in good health. The V call is TRBV15, the J call TRBJ2-5; 10 bases fit TRBD1. Here the CDR3 reads CATSRGPGTGEETQYF. The DNA of the CDR3 is TGTGCCACCAGCAGGGGCCCCGGGACAGGGGAAGAGACCCAGTACTTC.